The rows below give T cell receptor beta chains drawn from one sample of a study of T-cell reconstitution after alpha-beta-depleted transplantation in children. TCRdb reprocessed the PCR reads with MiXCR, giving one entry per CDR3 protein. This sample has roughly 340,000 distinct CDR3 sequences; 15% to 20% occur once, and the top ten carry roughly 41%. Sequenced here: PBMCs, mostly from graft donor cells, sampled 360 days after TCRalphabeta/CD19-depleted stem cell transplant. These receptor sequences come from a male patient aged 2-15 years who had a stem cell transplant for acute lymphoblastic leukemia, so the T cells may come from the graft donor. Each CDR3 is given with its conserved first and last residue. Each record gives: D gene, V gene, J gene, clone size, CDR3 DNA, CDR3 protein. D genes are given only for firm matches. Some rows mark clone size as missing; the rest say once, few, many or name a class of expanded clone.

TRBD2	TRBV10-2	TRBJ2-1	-	TGCGCCAGCTGGCCCCGGACTAGCGGGAATGAGCAGTTCTTC	CASWPRTSGNEQFF
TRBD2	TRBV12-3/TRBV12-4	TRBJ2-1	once	TGTGCCAGCAGTCCCTTCGTGGGACTAGCCCCTTCCCTTTCCTACAATGAGCAGTTCTTC	CASSPFVGLAPSLSYNEQFF
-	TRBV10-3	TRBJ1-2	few	TGTGCCATCAGATCCCCTAACTATGGCTACACCTTC	CAIRSPNYGYTF
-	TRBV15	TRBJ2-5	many	TGTGCCACCAGACGGGGAGAGACCCAGTACTTC	CATRRGETQYF
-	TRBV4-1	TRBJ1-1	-	TGCGCCAGCAGCCAAGACACAGCCTTCATGAACACTGAAGCTTTCTTT	CASSQDTAFMNTEAFF
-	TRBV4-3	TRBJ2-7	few	TGCGCCAGCAGCCAAGATCCATTATCGGACAGACGGACCTACGAGCAGTACTTC	CASSQDPLSDRRTYEQYF
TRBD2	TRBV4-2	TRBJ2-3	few	TGTGCCAGCAGCCAAGAGGGGACTAGCGTTGATACGCAGTATTTT	CASSQEGTSVDTQYF
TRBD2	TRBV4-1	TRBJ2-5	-	TGCGCCAGCAGCCAAGAAGGCAGGGAGGGAGAGACCCAGTACTTC	CASSQEGREGETQYF
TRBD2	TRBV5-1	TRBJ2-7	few	TGCGCCAGCAGCCCCTGGACTAGCGGGACTTATTCCTACGAGCAGTACTTC	CASSPWTSGTYSYEQYF
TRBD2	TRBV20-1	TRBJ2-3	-	TGCAGTGCTCAGATCAGCGGGAGGGCTACTGATACGCAGTATTTT	CSAQISGRATDTQYF
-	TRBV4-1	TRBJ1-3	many	TGCGCCAGCAGCCAAGTCGACAGCCGCTCTGGAAACACCATATATTTT	CASSQVDSRSGNTIYF
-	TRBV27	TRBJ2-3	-	TGTGCCAGCAGTTCCCAGAAGGGCTCAAGGGGCACAGATACGCAGTATTTT	CASSSQKGSRGTDTQYF
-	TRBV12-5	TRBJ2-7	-	TGTGCTAGTGGTTTGAAGGGCGAGCAGTACTTC	CASGLKGEQYF
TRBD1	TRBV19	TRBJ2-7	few	TGTGCCACCCAGGGACAGGGGATCTACGAGCAGTACTTC	CATQGQGIYEQYF
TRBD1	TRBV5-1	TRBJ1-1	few	TGCGCCAGCAGCAGACAGGGTCGGGCTGAAGCTTTCTTT	CASSRQGRAEAFF
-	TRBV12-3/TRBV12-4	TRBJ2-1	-	TGTGCCAGCAGTTTATCGGGGTCGAGGAACAATGAGCAGTTCTTC	CASSLSGSRNNEQFF
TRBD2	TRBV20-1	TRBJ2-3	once	TGCAGTGCCCTACTTGGACTAGCCCAACGTGCAGATACGCAGTATTTT	CSALLGLAQRADTQYF
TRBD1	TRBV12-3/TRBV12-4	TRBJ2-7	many	TGTGCCAGCAACGTAGGACAGGGGGGCTCCTACGAGCAGTACTTC	CASNVGQGGSYEQYF
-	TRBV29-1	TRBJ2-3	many	TGCAGCGTTGTCCCCCAGGCCGATACGCAGTATTTT	CSVVPQADTQYF
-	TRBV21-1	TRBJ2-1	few	TGTGCCAGCAGCAAAGTGGAAGACACCTACAATGAGCAGTTCTTC	CASSKVEDTYNEQFF
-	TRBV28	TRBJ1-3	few	TGTGCCAGCGGACTAGGGACTTCTGATGCTGGAAACACCATATATTTT	CASGLGTSDAGNTIYF
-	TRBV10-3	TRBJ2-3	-	TGTGCCATCACCGCGAACGGGGGCACAGATACGCAGTATTTT	CAITANGGTDTQYF
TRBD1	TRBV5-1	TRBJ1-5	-	TGCGCCAGCAGCCCCGACAAGACAGGGATTGGCAATCAGCCCCAGCATTTT	CASSPDKTGIGNQPQHF
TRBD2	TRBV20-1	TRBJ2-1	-	TGCAGTGCTAGTAGCGGGAGAAAGTACAATGAGCAGTTCTTC	CSASSGRKYNEQFF
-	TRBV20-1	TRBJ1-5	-	TGCAGTGGGTGTCAGCCCCAGCATTTT	CSGCQPQHF
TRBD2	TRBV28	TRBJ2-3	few	TGTGCCAGCAGTTATAGCGGGGCGGCGGCCACAGATACGCAGTATTTT	CASSYSGAAATDTQYF
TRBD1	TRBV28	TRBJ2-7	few	TGTGCCAGCAGTTCACTGACAGGGGGCGATTTAAGCTCCTACGAGCAGTACTTC	CASSSLTGGDLSSYEQYF
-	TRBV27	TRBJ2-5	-	TGTGCCAGCAAGGAGAGTGACAGGCGAGAGACCCAGTACTTC	CASKESDRRETQYF
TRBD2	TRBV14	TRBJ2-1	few	TGTGCCAGCAGCCTCTTGGGGACTAGCGGCCCTAAGGGTTACAATGAGCAGTTCTTC	CASSLLGTSGPKGYNEQFF
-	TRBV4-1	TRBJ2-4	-	TGCGCCAGCAGCCTTCTCCTCTCGAACGGGGTGGACATTCAGTACTTC	CASSLLLSNGVDIQYF
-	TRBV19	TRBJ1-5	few	TGTGCCAGTAGTATCGGGGTCTATCAGCCCCAGCATTTT	CASSIGVYQPQHF
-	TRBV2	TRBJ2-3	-	TGTGCCAGCAGGGCTCCAGGGAACCTTTACACAGATACGCAGTATTTT	CASRAPGNLYTDTQYF
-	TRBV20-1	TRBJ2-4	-	TGCAGTGCTAGGGTTGGGGGGCGAAGGGGCATTCAGTACTTC	CSARVGGRRGIQYF
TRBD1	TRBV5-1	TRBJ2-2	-	TGCGCCAGCAGCCCGGGACAGTGGGTCACCGGGGAGCTGTTTTTT	CASSPGQWVTGELFF
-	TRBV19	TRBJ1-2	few	TGTGCCACACGACAGTTTCTCTATGGCTACACCTTC	CATRQFLYGYTF
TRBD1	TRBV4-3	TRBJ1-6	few	TGCGCCAGCAGCCAAGGGACAGGGGCAGGTTCACCCCTCCACTTT	CASSQGTGAGSPLHF
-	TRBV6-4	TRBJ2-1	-	TGTGCCAGCAGTGACTCGTCGAGGTGCGGAGCACCCTACAATGAGCAGTTCTTC	CASSDSSRCGAPYNEQFF
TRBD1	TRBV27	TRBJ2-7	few	TGTGCCAGCAGTCGAGGGGGCAGTTCCTACGAGCAGTACTTC	CASSRGGSSYEQYF
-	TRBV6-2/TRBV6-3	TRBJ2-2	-	TGTGCCAGCAGCCAGACTAGAAACACCGGGGAGCTGTTTTTT	CASSQTRNTGELFF
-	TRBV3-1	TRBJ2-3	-	TGTGCCAGCAGCCTACGCGGGGTACCCTACACAGATACGCAGTATTTT	CASSLRGVPYTDTQYF
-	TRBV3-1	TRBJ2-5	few	TGCGCCAGCAGCCAAGATGAAGAGACCCAGTACTTC	CASSQDEETQYF
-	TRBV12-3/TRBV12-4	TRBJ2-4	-	TGTGCCAGCATCCCCCCAGACCAAAACATTCAGTACTTC	CASIPPDQNIQYF
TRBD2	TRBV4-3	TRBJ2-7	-	TGCGCCAGCAGCCAAGACGCCAGGGGGCGGCTAGCGGGAGCCGAGCAGTACTTC	CASSQDARGRLAGAEQYF
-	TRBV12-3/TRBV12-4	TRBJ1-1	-	TGTGCCAGCACCTTAGCCGCCCGGGGATACACTGAAGCTTTCTTT	CASTLAARGYTEAFF
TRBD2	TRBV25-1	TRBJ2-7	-	TGTGCCAGCAGTGAAACCCTATCACTAGCGGGAGTAAACGAGCAGTACTTC	CASSETLSLAGVNEQYF